Presented here are 13 T cell receptor beta chains from one specimen sequenced in a study of identical twins. TCRdb re-derived calls from the 5' RACE reads in MiXCR, one entry per CDR3 protein. The table lists roughly 750,000 distinct CDR3 sequences, 21% of them singletons. These same records also appear under a second study, on T cells expressing NK-cell markers.

Specimen: PBMCs. Receptor source: a woman under 30 in good health.

This sequence joins TRBV5-6 and TRBJ2-7, with unresolved D. In germline, CDR1 is SGHDT, CDR2 YYEEEE. This CDR3 is built from 17 residues. V lost 1 base and J 2 bases, leaving 19 bases between the germline ends. DNA for the CDR3: TGTGCCAGCAGCTTGTTTTTGGGGATTCGAGCTACCTACGAGCAGTACTTC. Encoded protein: CASSLFLGIRATYEQYF.

Ten or more counts support this clonotype. The V gene is TRBV7-9, the J gene TRBJ1-1, with D maybe TRBD1 (5 bases). CDR1 and CDR2 from the germline V gene are SEHNR and FQNEAQ (reference sequence). Trimming left V 7 bases short and J 3 bases short, with 21 bases between. The CDR3 is made up of 16 amino acids. The CDR3 loop is CASILTGGGSDTEAFF. The DNA of the CDR3 is TGTGCCAGCATCTTGACTGGTGGGGGTAGCGACACTGAAGCTTTCTTT.

This clonotype has only a few counts. V usage is TRBV7-8 and J usage is TRBJ2-3, with 8 bases lining up with TRBD2. The CDR3 runs 16 residues. In germline, CDR1 is SGHVS, CDR2 FQNEAQ. The J segment lost 2 bases and the V segment lost 1 base, leaving 5 bases of the junction unmatched. DNA of the CDR3: TGTGCCAGCAGCTTAGACGGGACTAGTAACACAGATACGCAGTATTTT. This translates into CASSLDGTSNTDTQYF.

This clonotype was recorded a few times. The rearrangement links TRBV20-1 to TRBJ2-1; 8 bases align to TRBD2. The CDR3 totals 15 residues. The trim removed 6 bases at V and 0 bases at J, leaving 7 bases unmatched. CDR1 and CDR2 (germline): DFQATT, SNEGSKA (reference sequence). CDR3 sequence (DNA): TGCAGTGCCCGCAGCGGGGGACCCTCCTACAATGAGCAGTTCTTC. Translation gives CSARSGGPSYNEQFF.

Written as DNA, the CDR3 is TGCGCCAGCAGCTTGGCCGGATATTTGGGGAGGACCACTGAAGCTTTCTTT. It encodes CASSLAGYLGRTTEAFF. V gene TRBV5-1 combines with J gene TRBJ1-1, with no clear D. CDR1 and CDR2 from the germline V gene are SGHRS and YFSETQ. The germline V and J ends were trimmed by 0 bases and 4 bases, with 19 bases remaining between them. The CDR3 has 17 residues.

The J gene is TRBJ2-7, the V gene TRBV6-5, with TRBD1 matching 9 bases. The CDR3 loop spans 14 amino acids. Germline V gene sequence: CDR1 MNHEY, CDR2 SVGAGI. V gave up 2 bases and J gave up 6 bases; unmatched junction bases: 5. In DNA, the CDR3 is TGTGCCAGCAGTTACCGGGACAGGGTGGTCGAGCAGTACTTC. Protein: CASSYRDRVVEQYF.

The table lists this clonotype with a few counts. V usage is TRBV5-1 and J usage is TRBJ2-1; a weak D match, TRBD2 (7 bases). Trimming left V 7 bases short and J 7 bases short, with 12 bases between. Germline CDR1 and CDR2: SGHRS and YFSETQ. CDR3 length: 12 residues. In DNA, the CDR3 is TGCGCCAGCCGGGGGGCGACGAATGAGCAGTTCTTC. Its protein is CASRGATNEQFF.

The V call is TRBV11-1, the J call TRBJ2-7; D is perhaps TRBD1 or TRBD2 (8 bases each). This CDR3 contains 20 residues. Trimming took 5 bases from V and 1 from J, leaving 30 bases between them. The germline V gene encodes CDR1 SGHAT and CDR2 FQDESV (reference sequence). The CDR3 loop reads CASSKRGGNGQGPTSYEQYF. The CDR3 DNA is TGTGCCAGCAGCAAACGGGGGGGAAATGGACAGGGACCGACTTCCTACGAGCAGTACTTC.

V usage is TRBV29-1 and J usage is TRBJ2-2; D uncertain. The CDR3 length is 15 residues. The V end was cut by 0 bases, the J end by 3 bases, with 11 bases between. Germline V lookup: CDR1 SQVTM, CDR2 ANQGSEA. The CDR3 reads CSVEDWGTDTGELFF. The CDR3 nucleotides read TGCAGCGTTGAAGATTGGGGAACTGACACCGGGGAGCTGTTTTTT.

The chain joins TRBV25-1 to TRBJ2-2, with D tentatively TRBD2 (6 bases). The CDR3 covers 15 residues. Germline V gene sequence: CDR1 MGHDK, CDR2 SYGVNS. V lost 7 bases and J lost 1, with 13 bases in between. The CDR3 spells CASMKAGQNTGELFF. The DNA of the CDR3 is TGTGCCAGCATGAAAGCGGGCCAGAACACCGGGGAGCTGTTTTTT.

The chain recombines TRBV6-5 with TRBJ2-3; D possibly corresponds to TRBD2 (6 bases). The CDR3 has 15 amino acids. Germline assignment: CDR1 MNHEY and CDR2 SVGAGI. Trimming cost V 0 bases and J 7 bases, with 14 bases left between them. In DNA form, the CDR3 reads TGTGCCAGCAGTTACTCAGGTGGGGGGAGGAATACGCAGTATTTT. Protein sequence: CASSYSGGGRNTQYF.

The V call is TRBV3-1, the J call TRBJ2-3, with no clear D. V gave up 1 base and J gave up 4 bases, with 9 bases separating them. Per germline, CDR1 LGHDT and CDR2 YNNKEL (reference sequence). The CDR3 sequence is 14 residues long. For the CDR3, the DNA is TGTGCCAGCAGCCAAGGAAGGAGAGCAGATACGCAGTATTTT. Amino acids: CASSQGRRADTQYF.

This clonotype was observed a handful of times. One end of the junction does not line up with germline, which may come from a read error. This chain links TRBV7-7 with TRBJ2-5; TRBD2 matches at 12 bases. Germline assignment: CDR1 SSHAT and CDR2 FNYEAQ (reference sequence). This CDR3 comprises 15 residues. CDR3 in amino acids: CASSSGGLAGETQYF. The CDR3 DNA follows: TGTGCTAGCAGCTCAGGGGGACTAGCGGGAGAGACCCAGTACTTC.